A single sample gave rise to the 26 T cell receptor beta chains below, sequenced in a study of cytomegalovirus exposure and HLA in healthy donors. TCRdb's table, derived via immunoSEQ multiplex PCR, lists solely in-frame clones and lacks some. The table includes tens of thousands of clones, roughly nine tenths detected once. The sample was PBMCs. The receptor source for this set is a young woman in good health and CMV-seropositive.

The rearrangement uses TRBV19 and TRBJ2-5; the match to TRBD2 covers 7 bases. Germline V gene data show CDR1 as LNHDA and CDR2 as SQIVND (reference sequence). The length of the CDR3 is 14 residues. V was pared by 5 bases and J by 4 bases, with 7 bases of the junction left unmatched. The CDR3 loop is CASSLGGRGETQYF. CDR3 DNA: TGTGCCAGTAGTCTGGGGGGGAGGGGAGAGACCCAGTACTTC.

This clone has only a few counts. The chain employs TRBV7-3 and TRBJ2-3; 7 bases agree with TRBD2. The length of the CDR3 is 16 residues. V dropped 4 bases and J dropped 2; count of bases not matched to a gene: 9. Germline values: CDR1 SGHTA, CDR2 FQGTGA. The CDR3 nucleotides read TGTGCCAGCAGCTATAACGCGGGAGAAGTCACAGATACGCAGTATTTT. Its translation: CASSYNAGEVTDTQYF.

V gene TRBV7-9 combines with J gene TRBJ1-1, with D possibly being TRBD1 (6 bases). Deletions cut 2 bases from V and 6 bases from J, with 10 bases between. This CDR3 is built from 13 residues. The V gene's germline CDR1 is SEHNR and CDR2 FQNEAQ (reference sequence). The CDR3 DNA reads as TGTGCCAGCAGCTTAAACCCAGGGGCTGAAGCTTTCTTT. It is translated as CASSLNPGAEAFF.

The J gene is TRBJ2-2, the V gene TRBV21-1; the table's D call, TRBD1, was not checked against the DNA. TRBV21-1 is marked as a pseudogene. The CDR3 loop spans 16 amino acids. CDR3 protein: CASTNGHQGGPGELFF. The CDR3 DNA sequence: TGTGCCAGCACAAATGGCCACCAGGGTGGTCCCGGGGAGCTGTTTTTT.

The sample holds one count of this clone. The gene calls are TRBV30 and TRBJ2-7; 9 bases map to TRBD1. V lost 5 bases, J lost 1 base, and 3 bases stayed unmatched. The germline V gene encodes CDR1 GTSNPN and CDR2 SVGIG (reference sequence). The CDR3 loop spans 13 amino acids. The CDR3 nucleotides read TGTGCCTGGGGGACAGGGCTTTCCTACGAGCAGTACTTC. The encoded protein is CAWGTGLSYEQYF.

This chain joins TRBV18 and TRBJ1-2; D might be TRBD1 (6 bases). The CDR3 has 16 amino acids. Germline CDR1 and CDR2: KGHSH and LQKENI. V lost 2 bases and J 3 bases, leaving 16 bases between the germline ends. CDR3 region: CASSPIRSRTDYGYTF. CDR3 coding DNA: TGTGCCAGCTCACCAATTAGAAGTCGGACAGACTATGGCTACACCTTC.

This clone was observed a single time. The V call is TRBV9, the J call TRBJ1-4; D is uncertain. There are 15 residues in the CDR3. Germline CDR1 is SGDLS and CDR2 is YYNGEE. Trimming took off 2 bases at V and 8 bases at J, with 16 bases between the two ends. The CDR3 protein is CASSVLSGEGEKLFF. As DNA, the CDR3 is TGTGCCAGCAGCGTTTTGTCCGGGGAGGGAGAAAAACTGTTTTTT. The whole variable domain, remainder taken from reference TRBV9 and TRBJ1-4, is DSGVTQTPKHLITATGQRVTLRCSPRSGDLSVYWYQQSLDQGLQFLIQYYNGEERAKGNILERFSAQQFPDLHSELNLSSLELGDSALYFCASSVLSGEGEKLFFGSGTQLSVL.

This clone was recorded once. The chain has TRBV7-3 and TRBJ2-3; 9 bases fit TRBD1. V gave up 5 bases and J gave up 2 bases; unmatched junction bases: 8. This CDR3 contains 16 residues. The germline V gene encodes CDR1 SGHTA and CDR2 FQGTGA. This CDR3 reads CASSRLGTGYTDTQYF. The CDR3 DNA is TGTGCCAGCAGCCGTTTAGGGACAGGGTACACAGATACGCAGTATTTT.

The chain has TRBV5-4 and TRBJ2-1; TRBD1 agrees at 10 bases. Germline CDR1 and CDR2: SGHNT and YYREEE (reference sequence). The CDR3 has 17 residues. The V segment lost 5 bases and the J segment 5 bases; nucleotides outside the gene matches: 13. The CDR3 reads CASRYGDRGGVDNEQFF. The CDR3 coding sequence is TGTGCCAGCAGGTACGGGGACAGGGGAGGTGTTGACAATGAGCAGTTCTTC.

The CDR3 sequence is CASSLVANTGELFF. CDR3 DNA sequence: TGTGCCAGCAGCTTAGTAGCGAACACCGGGGAGCTGTTTTTT. The chain combines TRBV7-2 with TRBJ2-2; D ambiguous. The CDR3 runs to 14 residues. V gave up 1 base and J gave up 0 bases, with 3 bases separating them. The germline gives CDR1 SGHTA, CDR2 FQGNSA.

The rearrangement joins TRBV6-1 to TRBJ1-1; 12 bases are shared with TRBD1. This CDR3 region has 14 residues. CDR1 is MNHNS and CDR2 is SASEGT in the germline V gene. Trimming took 8 bases from V and 5 from J; bases not matched to a gene: 6. The DNA of the CDR3 is TGTGCCAGCGGGGACAGGGGGCGATTGACTGAAGCTTTCTTT. Its protein product is CASGDRGRLTEAFF.

V is TRBV7-2 and J is TRBJ2-5; perhaps TRBD2 as D (5 bases). CDR3 length: 15 amino acids. From germline, CDR1 is SGHTA and CDR2 FQGNSA. V was shortened by 3 bases and J by 5 bases, with 16 bases between the two germline ends. CDR3 protein: CASSFIPGSGETQYF. The DNA for the CDR3 is TGTGCCAGCAGCTTTATTCCGGGGTCCGGGGAGACCCAGTACTTC.

V is TRBV4-3 and J is TRBJ1-1; no clear D gene. Germline V lookup: CDR1 LGHNA, CDR2 YSLEER. The CDR3 sequence is 13 residues long. V was trimmed by 3 bases and J by 8 bases, leaving 13 bases between them. DNA for the CDR3: TGCGCCAGCAGCCAGAAGCGGCTTTGGGAAGCTTTCTTT. Its protein is CASSQKRLWEAFF.

Only one count was recorded for this clone. The gene calls are TRBV7-8 and TRBJ1-2; perhaps TRBD1 as D (5 bases). V was trimmed by 5 bases and J by 2 bases, leaving 12 bases between them. Germline-derived CDR1 and CDR2 are SGHVS and FQNEAQ. The CDR3 loop spans 14 amino acids. The CDR3 DNA sequence: TGTGCCAGCAGCAACCCAGGGAGGAACTATGGCTACACCTTC. Protein: CASSNPGRNYGYTF.

CDR3 DNA sequence: TGTGCCAGCAGGGCGACTAGCGGGGGGAGGAATGAGCAGTTCTTC. Amino acids: CASRATSGGRNEQFF. V is TRBV6-1 and J is TRBJ2-1; 13 nucleotides line up with TRBD2. The CDR3 is made up of 15 amino acids. CDR1 is MNHNS, CDR2 SASEGT, per germline. V shed 6 bases, J shed 7 bases, and the junction held 6 bases outside the gene matches.

The genes are TRBV18 and TRBJ1-1; D is unclear. Trimming cost V 9 bases and J 0 bases, with 8 bases left between them. Per germline, CDR1 KGHSH and CDR2 LQKENI. The CDR3 has 12 residues. CDR3 nucleotides: TGTGCCAGTGGGCCTCTGAACACTGAAGCTTTCTTT. It yields the protein CASGPLNTEAFF.

V is TRBV9 and J is TRBJ1-2, with D possibly being TRBD1 (6 bases). Germline-derived CDR1 and CDR2 are SGDLS and YYNGEE. The CDR3 runs 14 residues. Trimming took off 6 bases at V and 7 bases at J, with 19 bases between the two ends. The CDR3 DNA is TGTGCCAGCAATCAGGGGCAGGGATCCTTTGGCTACACCTTC. It translates to CASNQGQGSFGYTF.

This clone was counted a single time. The chain joins TRBV30 to TRBJ2-7; no clear D. Germline V lookup: CDR1 GTSNPN, CDR2 SVGIG (reference sequence). The CDR3 loop spans 14 amino acids. The V end was cut by 1 base, the J end by 0 bases, with 10 bases between. CDR3 in amino acids: CAWSAGRSSYEQYF. CDR3 DNA sequence: TGTGCCTGGAGTGCAGGTCGGTCCTCCTACGAGCAGTACTTC.

V gene TRBV29-1 combines with J gene TRBJ1-6, with TRBD1 matching over 11 bases. This CDR3 has 14 amino acids. V dropped 5 bases and J dropped 8; count of bases not matched to a gene: 5. Per germline, CDR1 SQVTM and CDR2 ANQGSEA. CDR3 sequence: CSVRDRGIDSPLHF. The DNA for the CDR3 is TGCAGCGTTCGGGACAGGGGGATCGATTCACCCCTCCACTTT.

The V call is TRBV4-3, the J call TRBJ1-1, with a tentative D call TRBD1 (5 bases). The germline V gene has CDR1 LGHNA and CDR2 YSLEER. With 1 base removed from V and 4 bases from J, the gap between germline ends came to 7 bases. CDR3 length: 13 residues. This CDR3 reads CASSQGRGTEAFF. CDR3 DNA: TGCGCCAGCAGCCAAGGGAGGGGCACTGAAGCTTTCTTT.

The chain combines TRBV29-1 with TRBJ1-2; D gene ambiguous. The CDR3 sequence is 11 residues long. The V end lost 5 bases, the J end lost 6 bases, and 10 bases lay between the germline ends. Germline V gene sequence: CDR1 SQVTM, CDR2 ANQGSEA. CDR3 sequence reads: CSVRGGNGYTF. CDR3 nucleotide sequence: TGCAGCGTTCGCGGCGGAAATGGCTACACCTTC.

The rearrangement links TRBV2 to TRBJ2-1; the D gene is possibly TRBD2 (5 bases). Germline V gives CDR1 SNHLY, CDR2 FYNNEI. There are 14 residues in the CDR3. V was trimmed by 7 bases and J by 0 bases, leaving 10 bases between them. In DNA, the CDR3 is TGTGCCAGCATGCCGGGGATCTCCTACAATGAGCAGTTCTTC. This codes for CASMPGISYNEQFF.

The rearrangement joins TRBV20-1 to TRBJ1-2; possible D gene TRBD1, 5 bases. The CDR3 spans 11 residues. Per germline, CDR1 DFQATT and CDR2 SNEGSKA (reference sequence). The ends were cut back, 6 bases at V and 5 bases at J, with 10 bases in the middle. For the CDR3, the DNA is TGCAGTGCCCCGACAGATTATGGCTACACCTTC. It translates to CSAPTDYGYTF.

V is TRBV16 and J is TRBJ2-4, with D unclear. This CDR3 is built from 15 residues. The V end was cut by 0 bases, the J end by 0 bases, with 6 bases between. The V gene's germline CDR1 is KGHSY and CDR2 FQNENV. CDR3 residues: CASSQSYRAKNIQYF. CDR3 bases: TGTGCCAGCAGCCAATCTTACAGAGCCAAAAACATTCAGTACTTC.

This chain links TRBV4-1 with TRBJ2-1; a possible D gene is TRBD1 (5 bases). With 3 bases removed from V and 15 bases from J, the gap between germline ends came to 21 bases. Germline V gene sequence: CDR1 MGHRA, CDR2 YSYEKL. This CDR3 is 14 amino acids long. The CDR3 coding sequence is TGCGCCAGCAGCCATAGGTTGTTTGGTCAGGGCCCGTTCTTC. Translating it yields CASSHRLFGQGPFF.

This clone showed up just once. The rearrangement links TRBV5-1 to TRBJ2-7; TRBD2 aligns across 13 bases. V lost 4 bases to trimming and J lost 7 bases; unmatched junction nucleotides: 8. From germline, CDR1 is SGHRS and CDR2 YFSETQ. This CDR3 region has 15 residues. The CDR3 DNA follows: TGCGCCAGCAGCACGGCACTAGCGGGGGGGCAGGAGCAGTACTTC. Translation: CASSTALAGGQEQYF.